These T cell receptor beta chains were read from a single sample in a study of cytomegalovirus exposure and HLA in healthy donors. Assay: immunoSEQ multiplex PCR; the TCRdb copy retains only in-frame clones and omits some. The data show over 40,000 clones, around 73% seen once. Sequenced material: PBMCs. The receptors originated from a woman in her thirties or forties in good health and CMV-seropositive. Each CDR3 is given with its conserved first and last residue. D genes are given only for firm matches.

CDR3 protein | V gene | D gene | J gene
CATSVGEGNSPLHF | TRBV5-1 | NA | TRBJ1-6
CASSPDPTGIQGAKNIQYF | TRBV6-4 | NA | TRBJ2-4
CASSLSRQETQYF | TRBV2 | NA | TRBJ2-5
CASSLNRGLAKNIQYF | TRBV7-6 | TRBD1 | TRBJ2-4
CASSLGGSGYTF | TRBV5-1 | NA | TRBJ1-2
CATKRDGRNTEAFF | TRBV15 | NA | TRBJ1-1
CASSFRGARETQYF | TRBV27 | NA | TRBJ2-5
CASGGANNSPLHF | TRBV9 | NA | TRBJ1-6
CASSLDPQETQYF | TRBV5-1 | NA | TRBJ2-5
CASSHGETEAFF | TRBV6-4 | NA | TRBJ1-1
CASSEVLGQGGNQPQHF | TRBV10-1 | TRBD1 | TRBJ1-5
CASSPPDRGGKLFF | TRBV18 | NA | TRBJ1-4
CASPGEGVYEQYF | TRBV13 | NA | TRBJ2-7
CSVRRGSYEQYF | TRBV29-1 | NA | TRBJ2-7
CASSLAPGGTGVQETQYF | TRBV5-1 | TRBD2 | TRBJ2-5
CASSQEGGHTGELFF | TRBV4-2 | TRBD1 | TRBJ2-2
CASRGGTEAFF | TRBV25-1 | NA | TRBJ1-1
CATSPSTGGSYNEQFF | TRBV15 | TRBD1 | TRBJ2-1
CASSSRGVSYNEQFF | TRBV5-8 | TRBD2 | TRBJ2-1
CASSLDPGQNTDTQYF | TRBV5-1 | TRBD1 | TRBJ2-3
CASSPGQGTDTQYF | TRBV18 | TRBD1 | TRBJ2-3
CASKGAFVVWGEQFF | TRBV6-1 | TRBD1 | TRBJ2-1
CASSDERLAGEQFF | TRBV10-2 | TRBD2 | TRBJ2-1
CASSQAGYSPLHF | TRBV4-1 | NA | TRBJ1-6
CASSPDRNTGELFF | TRBV18 | NA | TRBJ2-2
CASSIGQAFNEKLFF | TRBV11-2 | TRBD1 | TRBJ1-4